This TCR beta chain was obtained from a study of T cells in Graves' hyperthyroidism and ophthalmopathy. Study findings and constraints: Blood samples included most of the expanded thyroid clonotypes exceeding 0.001.

Patients were aged 18 to 65, had disease duration under 2 months, and had newly diagnosed hyperthyroidism. Not enrolled were patients with uncontrolled infection, other autoimmune disease, pregnancy or lactation. On the basis of clinical symptoms, serum thyroxine and TRAb, thyroid ultrasound and orbital computed tomography, diagnoses were made. This clonotype has ten or more counts. No antigen is known for it. Amplification targeted TCR beta CDR3 regions from RNA transcripts. With the HTBI primer set, the TCR CDR3 went through a first round of RT-PCR. TCRdb re-derived calls from the multiplex PCR reads in MiXCR, one entry per CDR3 protein. The sample lists about 420,000 distinct CDR3 sequences, roughly 14% occurring once. Sequencing used blood. The TCR comes from a woman aged 18 to 35 with Graves' hyperthyroidism.

For the CDR3, the DNA is TGTGCCAGCAGTTTCGACCCCGCGACAGGGGGTGGCTACACCTTC. Protein: CASSFDPATGGGYTF. The genes are TRBV28 and TRBJ1-2; 9 bases align to TRBD1. The V gene's germline CDR1 is MDHEN and CDR2 SYDVKM. The CDR3 contains 15 residues. Germline trimming cut 3 bases from V and 7 bases from J; bases unmatched to any gene: 9.